This section outlines one T cell receptor beta chain sequence together with its context. What it binds is not known. The CDR3 totals 12 residues. Germline V gene data show CDR1 as SEHNR and CDR2 as FQNEAQ (reference sequence). Trimming shortened V by 1 base and J by 8 bases, and 5 bases separated the two germline ends. This sample was included in a study of T cell responses to AZD1222 COVID-19 vaccine. Broader study findings: The sample set comprised mostly white British donors with more females, and clonal diversity was possibly underestimated.

Only in-frame clones appear in the TCRdb table, and some are missing; sequencing was by immunoSEQ multiplex PCR. The table records 150,000 or so clones, around 92% of them present only once. Sequencing used peripheral blood, obtained on day 0 of AZD1222 vaccination. This rearrangement joins TRBV7-9 to TRBJ1-4; D is undetermined. The receptor's source is an adult in good health. In DNA form, the CDR3 reads TGTGCCAGCAGCTTAGTGGGGGAAAAACTGTTTTTT. Amino acid sequence: CASSLVGEKLFF.